This T cell receptor (beta chain) was captured by sequencing in a study of T cells after yellow fever vaccination. There are many counts of this clonotype. Using its own MiXCR run on the 5' RACE reads, TCRdb lists one record per CDR3 protein. The sample holds over 120,000 distinct CDR3 sequences, about 6.9% seen once. Trimming cost V 3 bases and J 3 bases, with 12 bases left between them. From germline, CDR1 is WNHNN and CDR2 SYGVQD (reference sequence). The CDR3 contains 14 residues. The chain links TRBV10-1 to TRBJ2-7, with a weak D call TRBD2 (6 bases). The input for sequencing was CD4+ T cells sorted from PBMCs, taken 10 days after the yellow fever booster vaccination. The origin of this receptor is a man aged 25 to 40 who received the YFV17D yellow fever vaccine. This CDR3 reads CASSEGGPDYEQYF. Written as DNA, the CDR3 is TGCGCCAGCAGTGAAGGAGGGCCCGACTACGAGCAGTACTTC.